This T cell receptor beta chain was recovered during a study of PD-L1 blockade in urothelial cancer. Study at large: Blood analysis occurred 3 weeks (second dose) and 6 weeks after treatment start.

Germline V lookup: CDR1 MGHRA, CDR2 YSYEKL. The CDR3 is made up of 15 amino acids. The germline V and J ends were trimmed by 3 bases and 1 base, with 12 bases remaining between them. TCRdb's table, derived via immunoSEQ multiplex PCR, lists solely in-frame clones and lacks some. The sample lists approximately 37,000 clones, 65% to 85% occurring once. J is TRBJ2-5 and V is TRBV4-1; D perhaps matches TRBD2 (6 bases). The sequence came from a man aged 55 to 70 with urothelial cancer. Source: PBMCs, taken around atezolizumab (anti-PD-L1) treatment. The CDR3 is CASSQDPGSQETQYF. Here the CDR3 DNA reads TGCGCCAGCAGCCAGGATCCCGGGAGCCAAGAGACCCAGTACTTC.